These 16 T cell receptor beta chains originate from one sample sequenced in a study of T cells after yellow fever vaccination. TCRdb reanalysed the 5' RACE reads using MiXCR and keeps one entry per CDR3 protein. Of some 320,000 distinct CDR3 sequences in the sample, around 4.4% are singletons; the top ten hold roughly a fifth. Sequenced here: PBMCs, sampled 15 days after the yellow fever booster vaccination. These receptor sequences come from a man between 18 and 35 years old who received the YFV17D yellow fever vaccine.

This clonotype was found many times. CDR3 protein: CAISGGGGPFNLNTQYF. In DNA, the CDR3 is TGTGCCATCAGTGGCGGCGGGGGGCCGTTTAACTTGAATACGCAGTATTTT. This chain connects TRBV10-3 to TRBJ2-3, with TRBD2 matching over 8 bases. The J segment lost 7 bases and the V segment lost 4 bases, leaving 16 bases of the junction unmatched. Germline V CDR1 and CDR2: ENHRY, SYGVKD. The CDR3 sequence is 17 residues long.

This clonotype was seen repeatedly, ten times or more. This chain links TRBV20-1 with TRBJ2-1, with TRBD2 matching over 9 bases. V shed 2 bases and J 6 bases; nucleotides not matched to a gene: 5. Germline CDR1 DFQATT, CDR2 SNEGSKA (reference sequence). CDR3 length: 14 amino acids. This CDR3 is CSARLAGPSNEQFF. For the CDR3, the DNA is TGCAGTGCTAGACTAGCGGGGCCCTCCAATGAGCAGTTCTTC.

In its sample, this clonotype was seen a few times. The gene calls are TRBV6-5 and TRBJ1-5; tentatively, D is TRBD1 (6 bases). This CDR3 is 14 amino acids long. V gave up 11 bases and J gave up 7 bases, with 21 bases separating them. In germline, CDR1 is MNHEY, CDR2 SVGAGI. The CDR3 sequence is CAGRDRIREQPQHF. Written as DNA, the CDR3 is TGTGCCGGCCGCGACAGGATTCGAGAACAGCCCCAGCATTTT.

This clonotype was seen many times. The CDR3 DNA sequence: TGTGCCAGCAGCTTAGGGGACCCCGTGCCCACGGAAGCTTTCTTT. Encoded protein: CASSLGDPVPTEAFF. V gene TRBV7-6 combines with J gene TRBJ1-1; D possibly corresponds to TRBD1 (5 bases). The germline V gene has CDR1 SGHVS and CDR2 FNYEAQ. This CDR3 is built from 15 residues. V was shortened by 1 base and J by 8 bases, with 17 bases between the two germline ends.

This clonotype has more than one count but fewer than ten. This chain uses TRBV5-1 with TRBJ2-7; D remains unclear. The germline V and J ends were trimmed by 0 bases and 3 bases, with 10 bases remaining between them. This CDR3 contains 14 residues. Germline CDR1 is SGHRS and CDR2 is YFSETQ. The CDR3 region has the DNA TGCGCCAGCAGCTTGGGGCCGGTGGACTACGAGCAGTACGTC. It specifies CASSLGPVDYEQYV.

The chain has TRBV5-6 and TRBJ1-2; possible D gene TRBD1, 5 bases. In germline, CDR1 is SGHDT, CDR2 YYEEEE. The CDR3 consists of 12 residues. V gave up 9 bases and J gave up 5 bases, with 14 bases separating them. This CDR3 reads CATTKGPYGYTF. DNA of the CDR3: TGTGCCACCACAAAGGGACCTTATGGCTACACCTTC.

Ten or more counts support this clonotype. V gene TRBV6-5 combines with J gene TRBJ2-2; the match to TRBD2 covers 10 bases. The CDR3 is 15 amino acids. Germline CDR1 and CDR2: MNHEY and SVGAGI. V lost 6 bases and J lost 7; bases outside the gene matches: 8. CDR3 in amino acids: CASRSTSGVVGELFF. CDR3 DNA sequence: TGTGCCAGCAGATCTACTAGCGGGGTCGTCGGGGAGCTGTTTTTT.

This clonotype was seen a handful of times. The chain recombines TRBV7-2 with TRBJ2-3, with D perhaps matching TRBD2 (5 bases). This CDR3 spans 13 amino acids. Germline V CDR1 and CDR2: SGHTA, FQGNSA. Trimming pared 3 bases from V and 3 bases from J, leaving 7 bases between. CDR3 loop: CASSFRETDTQYF. CDR3 in DNA: TGTGCCAGCAGCTTCCGGGAAACAGATACGCAGTATTTT.

The table lists this clonotype with a few counts. The chain is built from TRBV12-3 or TRBV12-4 and TRBJ2-2; possibly TRBD1 or TRBD2 for D (5 bases each). CDR3 size: 15 residues. V was shortened by 5 bases and J by 1 base, with 11 bases between the two germline ends. The CDR3 region has the DNA TGTGCCAGCAGTCTCCGGGACGAGAACACCGGGGAGCTGTTTTTT. Its protein is CASSLRDENTGELFF.

This clonotype was observed many times. CDR3 region: CASTRGTGGSLNQPQHF. DNA for the CDR3: TGTGCCAGCACTCGAGGGACAGGGGGCTCCCTCAATCAGCCCCAGCATTTT. The rearrangement joins TRBV6-6 to TRBJ1-5; 12 bases map to TRBD1. The germline gives CDR1 MNHNY, CDR2 SVGAGI (reference sequence). The ends lost 7 bases at V and 3 bases at J; junction bases unmatched: 10. The CDR3 extends over 17 amino acids.

This chain links TRBV7-2 with TRBJ2-3; perhaps D is TRBD1 or TRBD2 (5 bases each). CDR3 size: 14 residues. Germline V CDR1 and CDR2: SGHTA, FQGNSA. V was clipped by 4 bases and J by 1 base, with 9 bases between them. CDR3 in DNA: TGTGCCAGCAGCTCGGGGCGGCGCACAGATACGCAGTATTTT. Translating it yields CASSSGRRTDTQYF.

The chain employs TRBV3-1 and TRBJ1-1; no reliable D call. V lost 4 bases and J lost 2, with 11 bases in between. The CDR3 spans 14 residues. Germline CDR1 is LGHDT and CDR2 is YNNKEL (reference sequence). CDR3: CASSPSEANTEAFF. CDR3 DNA sequence: TGTGCCAGCAGCCCGAGTGAGGCTAACACTGAAGCTTTCTTT.

With respect to this clonotype: A read error is possible here, since a much larger clone lies one base away. The J gene is TRBJ2-7, the V gene TRBV5-5, with 8 nucleotides matching TRBD1. The CDR3 length is 14 residues. Germline CDR1 and CDR2: SGHKS and YYEKEE (reference sequence). Germline trimming cut 4 bases from V and 6 bases from J; bases unmatched to any gene: 9. The CDR3 coding sequence is TGTGCCAGCAGCATACGGTGGACAGGGCGCGAGCAGTACGTC. Translating it yields CASSIRWTGREQYV.

The chain combines TRBV30 with TRBJ1-5; D not resolved. This CDR3 region has 13 residues. Trimming took 1 base from V and 6 from J, leaving 10 bases between them. Germline V gene data show CDR1 as GTSNPN and CDR2 as SVGIG (reference sequence). This CDR3 reads CAWSEWGTQPQHF. CDR3 coding DNA: TGTGCCTGGAGTGAATGGGGTACTCAGCCCCAGCATTTT.

This clonotype was detected only a few times. This chain's CDR3 is CASSRGQSYNTEAFF. The CDR3 region has the DNA TGTGCCAGCAGCCGTGGACAGTCATATAACACTGAAGCTTTCTTT. J is TRBJ1-1 and V is TRBV5-5; the D gene is possibly TRBD1 (6 bases). Germline V gene lookup returns CDR1 SGHKS and CDR2 YYEKEE (reference sequence). Trimming removed 4 bases at V and 2 bases at J, with 15 bases between. This CDR3 region has 15 residues.

The chain carries TRBV20-1 and TRBJ1-4; D is unclear. Germline CDR1 DFQATT, CDR2 SNEGSKA (reference sequence). CDR3 length: 14 amino acids. The V end was cut by 2 bases, the J end by 0 bases, with 7 bases between. CDR3 coding DNA: TGCAGTGCTAGATTCTGGGCAACTAATGAAAAACTGTTTTTT. Its translation: CSARFWATNEKLFF.